What follows are 27 T cell receptor beta chains derived from one specimen sequenced in a study of patients and donors after allogeneic stem cell transplantation. TCRdb re-called the RT-PCR reads with MiXCR, one entry per CDR3 protein. The sample records roughly 960,000 distinct CDR3 sequences, about 20% being singletons. Sample: blood, either unsorted or a sorted T cell fraction (not recorded which). These receptors came from a human donor who was either an allogeneic HSCT recipient or a stem cell or donor lymphocyte infusion donor (not recorded which). It is not recorded whose cells these are; they may come from a transplant donor.

The chain has TRBV10-3 and TRBJ2-7, with D hard to call. The germline V gene encodes CDR1 ENHRY and CDR2 SYGVKD. The CDR3 runs 13 residues. Trimming removed 10 bases from V and 0 bases from J, with 13 bases in between. The chain's CDR3 is CATLHQPSYEQYF. The CDR3 bases are TGTGCCACCCTCCACCAACCCTCCTACGAGCAGTACTTC.

This chain joins TRBV6-5 and TRBJ2-7, with TRBD1 as a possible D gene (6 bases). From germline, CDR1 is MNHEY and CDR2 SVGAGI. The CDR3 is 13 residues long. The V and J ends lost 4 bases and 5 bases respectively, with 12 bases between them. The CDR3 DNA follows: TGTGCCAGCAGTTCTACAGGGTCCCACGAGCAGTACTTC. Residues: CASSSTGSHEQYF.

The V call is TRBV27, the J call TRBJ2-1; 7 positions match TRBD2. The V gene's germline CDR1 is MNHEY and CDR2 SMNVEV (reference sequence). This CDR3 is built from 14 residues. With V trimmed by 3 bases and J by 4 bases, 3 bases remained unmatched. CDR3 protein: CASSLWEGYNEQFF. The DNA for the CDR3 is TGTGCCAGCAGTTTGTGGGAGGGTTACAATGAGCAGTTCTTC.

The V call is TRBV7-6, the J call TRBJ2-7; the match to TRBD2 covers 14 bases. V lost 1 base, J lost 5 bases, and 4 bases stayed unmatched. This CDR3 comprises 16 residues. Germline CDR1 is SGHVS and CDR2 is FNYEAQ. The CDR3 loop reads CASSLGLAGGVNEQYF. As DNA, the CDR3 is TGTGCCAGCAGCTTAGGACTAGCGGGAGGGGTCAACGAGCAGTACTTC.

This clonotype was recorded many times. The rearrangement uses TRBV12-3 or TRBV12-4 and TRBJ2-1; D may be TRBD1 (5 bases). This CDR3 is 12 amino acids long. The germline V and J ends were trimmed by 10 bases and 6 bases, with 13 bases remaining between them. The DNA for the CDR3 is TGTGCCACCGCAGGGCCCCTCAATGAGCAGTTCTTC. It encodes CATAGPLNEQFF.

This clonotype was counted ten times or more. One end of the junction does not line up with germline, which may come from a read error. The genes are TRBV5-1 and TRBJ2-1; D possibly corresponds to TRBD1 (5 bases). Germline values: CDR1 SGHRS, CDR2 YFSETQ. The CDR3 totals 14 residues. In DNA form, the CDR3 reads TGTGCCAGCAGTTTTCAGGGTTCCTACAATGAGCAGTTCTTC. Encoded protein: CASSFQGSYNEQFF. The full variable domain, completed using reference TRBV5-1 and TRBJ2-1, is KAGVTQTPRYLIKTRGQQVTLSCSPISGHRSVSWYQQTPGQGLQFLFEYFSETQRNKGNFPGRFSGRQFSNSRSEMNVSTLELGDSALYLCASSFQGSYNEQFFGPGTRLTVL.

V usage is TRBV20-1 and J usage is TRBJ2-7; D possibly uses TRBD1 or TRBD2 (6 bases each). Trimming removed 0 bases at V and 3 bases at J, with 21 bases between. CDR3 length equals 17 residues. Germline loops: CDR1 DFQATT, CDR2 SNEGSKA (reference sequence). CDR3 protein: CSARDRVGGQGNYEQYF. DNA of the CDR3: TGCAGTGCTAGAGATCGCGTTGGGGGGCAGGGCAACTACGAGCAGTACTTC.

The V call is TRBV12-3 or TRBV12-4, the J call TRBJ2-5; D is unresolved. Deletions cut 5 bases from V and 3 bases from J, with 4 bases between. The length of the CDR3 is 11 residues. CDR3 DNA: TGTGCCAGCAGTATAAAAGAGACCCAGTACTTC. Amino acids: CASSIKETQYF.

The CDR3 DNA reads as TGTGCCAGCAGCGTAGGACTAGAGTCAGCCGAGCAGTACTTC. The encoded protein is CASSVGLESAEQYF. This chain links TRBV9 with TRBJ2-7; tentatively, D is TRBD2 (6 bases). Germline-derived CDR1 and CDR2 are SGDLS and YYNGEE. V gave up 0 bases and J gave up 6 bases, with 13 bases separating them. The CDR3 is 14 residues long.

This clonotype has ten or more counts. The gene calls are TRBV12-3 or TRBV12-4 and TRBJ2-1, with TRBD1 as a possible D gene (6 bases). This CDR3 has 13 residues. V dropped 5 bases and J dropped 8 bases, with 13 bases sitting between them. The CDR3 sequence: CASSDRPGDEQFF. The CDR3 DNA follows: TGTGCCAGCAGTGACAGGCCAGGGGATGAGCAGTTCTTC.

The rearrangement links TRBV27 to TRBJ2-7; D ambiguous. The length of the CDR3 is 14 residues. V was shortened by 5 bases and J by 2 bases, with 13 bases between the two germline ends. Germline-derived CDR1 and CDR2 are MNHEY and SMNVEV (reference sequence). The CDR3 loop reads CASSARQSPYEQYF. CDR3 in DNA: TGTGCCAGCAGTGCCCGACAAAGTCCCTACGAGCAGTACTTC.

This clonotype was seen just once. The V call is TRBV20-1, the J call TRBJ2-3, with 7 nucleotides matching TRBD2. Germline V gives CDR1 DFQATT, CDR2 SNEGSKA (reference sequence). Trimming removed 3 bases from V and 2 bases from J; junction bases left unmatched: 8. There are 15 residues in the CDR3. The CDR3 here is CSASTERDHTDTQYF. The CDR3 bases are TGCAGTGCTAGTACTGAGCGGGACCACACAGATACGCAGTATTTT.

The chain carries TRBV6-5 and TRBJ2-2; D may be TRBD1 (6 bases). The CDR3 totals 15 residues. V shed 1 base and J shed 1 base, with 7 bases lying between them. CDR1 is MNHEY and CDR2 is SVGAGI in the germline V gene. DNA for the CDR3: TGTGCCAGCAGTTACTGGGACAAGAACACCGGGGAGCTGTTTTTT. Protein product: CASSYWDKNTGELFF.

The chain carries TRBV29-1 and TRBJ2-5; D ambiguous. CDR1 is SQVTM and CDR2 is ANQGSEA in the germline V gene. The CDR3 is made up of 11 amino acids. V was pared by 6 bases and J by 4 bases, with 9 bases between. The CDR3 nucleotides are TGCAGCGTCAGGAGTGGAGAGACCCAGTACTTC. This encodes CSVRSGETQYF.

In this sample, this clonotype turned up a few times. The chain couples TRBV5-1 to TRBJ2-3; D uncertain. Trimming left V 2 bases short and J 2 bases short, with 6 bases between. The germline V gene has CDR1 SGHRS and CDR2 YFSETQ. The CDR3 is 13 residues long. CDR3 residues: CASSLSPTDTQYF. The CDR3 bases are TGCGCCAGCAGCTTATCCCCCACAGATACGCAGTATTTT. The whole variable domain, filled in from reference TRBV5-1 and TRBJ2-3, reads KAGVTQTPRYLIKTRGQQVTLSCSPISGHRSVSWYQQTPGQGLQFLFEYFSETQRNKGNFPGRFSGRQFSNSRSEMNVSTLELGDSALYLCASSLSPTDTQYFGPGTRLTVL.

This clonotype has more than one count but fewer than ten. The V and J genes are TRBV25-1 and TRBJ2-2; 9 bases are shared with TRBD1. Germline CDR1 reads MGHDK; CDR2 reads SYGVNS. V lost 6 bases to trimming and J lost 7 bases; unmatched junction nucleotides: 15. This CDR3 is 17 amino acids long. The chain's CDR3 is CASRSRRQGGVHGELFF. DNA for the CDR3: TGTGCCAGCAGGAGCCGTAGACAGGGGGGAGTGCACGGGGAGCTGTTTTTT.

The sample holds a few counts of this clonotype. V usage is TRBV4-3 and J usage is TRBJ1-5, with a tentative D call TRBD1 (5 bases). The length of the CDR3 is 17 residues. V gave up 0 bases and J gave up 5 bases, with 17 bases separating them. From germline, CDR1 is LGHNA and CDR2 YSLEER. The CDR3 DNA reads TGCGCCAGCAGCCAAGATGCTGGGGCCCGGGGTCATCAGCCCCAGCATTTT. It specifies CASSQDAGARGHQPQHF.

This clonotype was picked up a small number of times. Here the CDR3 reads CASSFSTYNEQFF. The CDR3 DNA reads as TGTGCCAGCAGTTTTTCCACCTACAATGAGCAGTTCTTC. This rearrangement joins TRBV27 to TRBJ2-1; no firm D call. The CDR3 has 13 amino acids. Germline CDR1 MNHEY, CDR2 SMNVEV (reference sequence). The V gene lost 3 bases and the J gene lost 2 bases, with 5 bases spanning the gap.

This chain joins TRBV30 and TRBJ2-5; the D is unclear. V gave up 0 bases and J gave up 5 bases, with 16 bases separating them. This CDR3 is 15 amino acids long. Germline-derived CDR1 and CDR2 are GTSNPN and SVGIG (reference sequence). This chain's CDR3 is CAWSVHRDSRETQYF. The CDR3 DNA reads as TGTGCCTGGAGTGTACACCGAGACTCCAGGGAGACCCAGTACTTC.

In this sample, this clonotype turned up a few times. The V gene is TRBV20-1, the J gene TRBJ2-5; D is undetermined. The CDR3 spans 13 residues. The V and J ends lost 5 bases and 1 base respectively, with 11 bases between them. CDR1 and CDR2 from the germline V gene are DFQATT and SNEGSKA (reference sequence). The CDR3 nucleotides are TGCAGTGCTCATTCTCGCGCCCAAGAGACCCAGTACTTC. This gives the protein CSAHSRAQETQYF.

This clonotype was seen a handful of times. The chain has TRBV7-9 and TRBJ1-4, with 7 bases that match TRBD1. The CDR3 runs 14 residues. The ends lost 2 bases at V and 8 bases at J; junction bases unmatched: 5. The germline CDR1 and CDR2 sequences are SEHNR and FQNEAQ (reference sequence). CDR3 DNA: TGTGCCAGCAGCTTACGGGACAGACAGGAAAAACTGTTTTTT. Translation: CASSLRDRQEKLFF. The full variable domain, in which reference TRBV7-9 and TRBJ1-4 provide the parts outside the CDR3, is DTGVSQNPRHKITKRGQNVTFRCDPISEHNRLYWYRQTLGQGPEFLTYFQNEAQLEKSRLLSDRFSAERPKGSFSTLEIQRTEQGDSAMYLCASSLRDRQEKLFFGSGTQLSVL.

This clonotype was counted only a few times. The chain employs TRBV15 and TRBJ1-2; maybe TRBD1 (5 bases). In germline, CDR1 is LNHNV, CDR2 YYDKDF (reference sequence). This CDR3 comprises 14 residues. Trimming left V 5 bases short and J 8 bases short, with 18 bases between. CDR3 DNA: TGTGCCACCAGCTCCCGCTTGACGGGGGACGGCTACACCTTC. It encodes CATSSRLTGDGYTF. Together with reference TRBV15 and TRBJ1-2, the CDR3 gives the full variable domain: DAMVIQNPRYQVTQFGKPVTLSCSQTLNHNVMYWYQQKSSQAPKLLFHYYDKDFNNEADTPDNFQSRRPNTSFCFLDIRSPGLGDTAMYLCATSSRLTGDGYTFGSGTRLTVV.

The V call is TRBV24-1, the J call TRBJ2-3; D gene ambiguous. The CDR3 is 13 amino acids. V was shortened by 7 bases and J by 0 bases, with 7 bases between the two germline ends. Germline CDR1 KGHDR, CDR2 SFDVKD. The CDR3 sequence is CATSAISTDTQYF. The CDR3 bases are TGTGCCACCAGCGCGATTAGCACAGATACGCAGTATTTT.

The rearrangement joins TRBV12-3 or TRBV12-4 to TRBJ2-7, with 11 bases matching TRBD2. There are 16 residues in the CDR3. The ends lost 2 bases at V and 0 bases at J; junction bases unmatched: 3. The CDR3 nucleotides are TGTGCCAGCAGTTTAACCGGGACTAGCGGCTCCTACGAGCAGTACTTC. Its translation is CASSLTGTSGSYEQYF.

This clonotype was detected many times. The rearrangement uses TRBV7-6 and TRBJ2-3, with D perhaps matching TRBD1 (5 bases). Trimming left V 2 bases short and J 0 bases short, with 9 bases between. Germline CDR1 is SGHVS and CDR2 is FNYEAQ. CDR3 length equals 15 residues. For the CDR3, the DNA is TGTGCCAGCAGCTTACAGGGATCAAGCACAGATACGCAGTATTTT. It specifies CASSLQGSSTDTQYF. The variable domain in full, with the rest retrieved from reference TRBV7-6 and TRBJ2-3, is GAGVSQSPRYKVTKRGQDVALRCDPISGHVSLYWYRQALGQGPEFLTYFNYEAQQDKSGLPNDRFSAERPEGSISTLTIQRTEQRDSAMYRCASSLQGSSTDTQYFGPGTRLTVL.

A few counts support this clonotype. The chain couples TRBV5-1 to TRBJ2-7; 11 bases map to TRBD2. Germline V lookup: CDR1 SGHRS, CDR2 YFSETQ. V gave up 1 base and J gave up 3 bases; unmatched junction bases: 3. The CDR3 length is 15 residues. In DNA form, the CDR3 reads TGCGCCAGCAGCTTGACTAGCGGGAGAGTCTACGAGCAGTACTTC. Residues: CASSLTSGRVYEQYF.

The J gene is TRBJ2-3, the V gene TRBV29-1; TRBD1 aligns across 7 bases. Trimming at V came to 3 bases and at J to 2 bases, leaving 8 bases not matched to a gene. This CDR3 has 15 residues. CDR1 and CDR2 (germline): SQVTM, ANQGSEA. The CDR3 coding sequence is TGCAGCGTTGAGCCCTCGGGACAGTTCACAGATACGCAGTATTTT. It codes for CSVEPSGQFTDTQYF.